This TCR beta chain was sequenced in a study of cytomegalovirus exposure and HLA in healthy donors. On this clone itself: Its specificity is not known.

The CDR3 spans 14 residues. Germline V CDR1 and CDR2: GTSNPN, SVGIG (reference sequence). A multiplex PCR was run with 60 Vbeta primers and 13 Jbeta primers. The assay was immunoSEQ multiplex PCR, and TCRdb's table has in-frame clones only and misses some. The sample consists of more than 90,000 clones, about 81% of them appearing once. Study-wide findings and caveats: In an earlier analysis, about 87% or about 30%: the productive usage of most TCR beta V segments. Versus the approximately 700-donor mean, an Asian-associated ancestry cluster reportedly showed fewer N-insertions in a later analysis. A highly shared variant cluster was judged a likely technical artifact. Altogether, about 160 TCR beta chains were recorded as cytomegalovirus-associated.

Sequencing was performed on PBMCs. The clonotype originates from a middle-aged woman in good health and CMV-seronegative. The chain uses TRBV30 and TRBJ2-5; TRBD2 matches at 9 bases. The end of the DNA aligns better with TRBJ2-7, so the J call may be wrong. CDR3 DNA: TGTGCCTGGAGTGTGGGCGGGAGGGCCCACGAGCAGTACTTC. This translates into CAWSVGGRAHEQYF.